One sample yielded the 8 T cell receptor beta chains listed below, sequenced in a study of cytomegalovirus exposure and HLA in healthy donors. Researchers ran the PCR with 60 Vbeta and 13 Jbeta primers. Sequencing was performed with immunoSEQ multiplex PCR; in TCRdb, only in-frame clones are kept and a portion is missing. The sample holds under 200,000 clones, about four fifths seen once. The sequenced sample consisted of PBMCs. The source of these receptors is a boy aged 2 to 10 in good health and CMV-seronegative.

This chain links TRBV5-1 with TRBJ2-5; perhaps TRBD2 as D (5 bases). Germline CDR1 is SGHRS and CDR2 is YFSETQ. The CDR3 covers 14 residues. Trimming removed 0 bases at V and 2 bases at J, with 8 bases between. This CDR3 is CASSLGLLQETQYF. The CDR3 nucleotides are TGCGCCAGCAGCTTGGGACTACTACAAGAGACCCAGTACTTC.

The chain employs TRBV19 and TRBJ2-3; TRBD2 matches 7 bases. V gave up 3 bases and J gave up 5 bases; unmatched junction bases: 5. This CDR3 is 14 amino acids long. CDR1 and CDR2 from the germline V gene are LNHDA and SQIVND (reference sequence). CDR3 bases: TGTGCCAGTAGTATGGTGGTAGCGGGAGATACGCAGTATTTT. Translation gives CASSMVVAGDTQYF. The full variable domain, completed using reference TRBV19 and TRBJ2-3, is DGGITQSPKYLFRKEGQNVTLSCEQNLNHDAMYWYRQDPGQGLRLIYYSQIVNDFQKGDIAEGYSVSREKKESFPLTVTSAQKNPTAFYLCASSMVVAGDTQYFGPGTRLTVL.

This clone has just one count. The rearrangement uses TRBV7-8 and TRBJ2-7, with TRBD2 matching 12 bases. Per germline, CDR1 SGHVS and CDR2 FQNEAQ. The V gene end was trimmed by 5 bases and the J gene end by 6 bases; junction bases not matched to a gene: 11. The CDR3 is 16 amino acids. CDR3 amino acids: CASSLLTSGSPGEQYF. The CDR3 nucleotides read TGTGCCAGCAGCCTCCTGACTAGCGGGAGCCCAGGCGAGCAGTACTTC.

The chain employs TRBV19 and TRBJ1-2; 7 bases are shared with TRBD1. The CDR3 extends over 16 amino acids. V lost 3 bases to trimming and J lost 7 bases; unmatched junction nucleotides: 14. In germline, CDR1 is LNHDA, CDR2 SQIVND (reference sequence). For the CDR3, the DNA is TGTGCCAGTAGTATCGTGACAGGGATAGTCTTCGTTGGCTACACCTTC. This sequence encodes CASSIVTGIVFVGYTF.

This clone was observed a few times. The chain couples TRBV6-5 to TRBJ1-3; D gene uncertain. The CDR3 has 13 residues. Trimming cost V 5 bases and J 14 bases, with 19 bases left between them. Per germline, CDR1 MNHEY and CDR2 SVGAGI. DNA for the CDR3: TGTGCCAGCAGTCCGCGCTCAGGAGGAGGAGTATATTTT. Translating it yields CASSPRSGGGVYF.

This chain links TRBV4-2 with TRBJ2-3; D gene ambiguous. This CDR3 spans 14 amino acids. Trimming shortened V by 0 bases and J by 5 bases, and 9 bases separated the two germline ends. Germline CDR1 LGHNA, CDR2 YNFKEQ. The CDR3 bases are TGTGCCAGCAGCCAAGAATCTACGGGAGATACGCAGTATTTT. Translating gives CASSQESTGDTQYF.

This clone was detected only once. This rearrangement joins TRBV2 to TRBJ1-1; D call uncertain. The CDR3 loop spans 13 amino acids. The germline CDR1 and CDR2 sequences are SNHLY and FYNNEI. V was pared by 6 bases and J by 3 bases, with 11 bases between. The CDR3 loop reads CASSLREHTEAFF. CDR3 bases: TGTGCCAGCAGCCTGCGGGAGCACACTGAAGCTTTCTTT.

The rearrangement joins TRBV11-2 to TRBJ2-1, with D possibly TRBD2 on 5 matching bases. The CDR3 has 14 amino acids. Germline lookup yields CDR1 SGHAT and CDR2 FQNNGV. Trimming took off 0 bases at V and 9 bases at J, with 12 bases between the two ends. CDR3 in amino acids: CASSLERGMGEQFF. The CDR3 nucleotides are TGTGCCAGCAGCTTAGAGCGAGGGATGGGTGAGCAGTTCTTC.